This TCR beta chain is drawn from a study of blood T cell repertoires in COVID-19. Study in general: Italy, Spain and the United States were the sources of the convalescent and acute COVID-19 samples.

Germline V lookup: CDR1 MNHNY, CDR2 SVGAGI (reference sequence). CDR3 length equals 15 residues. V shed 4 bases and J shed 0 bases, with 12 bases lying between them. Data came from immunoSEQ multiplex PCR; TCRdb stores just in-frame clones and leaves some out. The table lists some 93,000 clones, roughly 90% of them singletons. The gene calls are TRBV6-6 and TRBJ1-2; D is possibly TRBD1 (6 bases). Source material: peripheral blood. The TCR sequence derives from a man aged 55 to 70 with acute or convalescent COVID-19. DNA of the CDR3: TGTGCCAGCAGTTTCAGACAGGCCGCTAACTATGGCTACACCTTC. This sequence encodes CASSFRQAANYGYTF.